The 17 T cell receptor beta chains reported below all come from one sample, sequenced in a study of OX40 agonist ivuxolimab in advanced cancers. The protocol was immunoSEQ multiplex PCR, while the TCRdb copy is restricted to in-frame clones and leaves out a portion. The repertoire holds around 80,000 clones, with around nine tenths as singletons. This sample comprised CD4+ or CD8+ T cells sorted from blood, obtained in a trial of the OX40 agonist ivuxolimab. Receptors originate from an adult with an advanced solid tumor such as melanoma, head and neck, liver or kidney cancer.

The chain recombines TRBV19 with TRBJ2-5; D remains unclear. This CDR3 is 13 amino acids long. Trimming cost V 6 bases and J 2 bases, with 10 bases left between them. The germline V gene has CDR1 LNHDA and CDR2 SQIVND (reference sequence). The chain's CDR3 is CASRHYRQETQYF. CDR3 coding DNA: TGTGCCAGTAGACACTACAGACAAGAGACCCAGTACTTC. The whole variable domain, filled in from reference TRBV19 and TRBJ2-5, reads DGGITQSPKYLFRKEGQNVTLSCEQNLNHDAMYWYRQDPGQGLRLIYYSQIVNDFQKGDIAEGYSVSREKKESFPLTVTSAQKNPTAFYLCASRHYRQETQYFGPGTRLLVL.

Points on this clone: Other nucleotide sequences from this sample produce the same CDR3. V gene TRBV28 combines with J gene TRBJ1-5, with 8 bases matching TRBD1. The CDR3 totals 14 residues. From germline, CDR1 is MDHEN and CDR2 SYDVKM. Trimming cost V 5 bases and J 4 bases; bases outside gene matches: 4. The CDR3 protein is CASSDRGLNQPQHF. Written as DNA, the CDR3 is TGTGCCAGCAGTGACAGGGGATTAAATCAGCCCCAGCATTTT.

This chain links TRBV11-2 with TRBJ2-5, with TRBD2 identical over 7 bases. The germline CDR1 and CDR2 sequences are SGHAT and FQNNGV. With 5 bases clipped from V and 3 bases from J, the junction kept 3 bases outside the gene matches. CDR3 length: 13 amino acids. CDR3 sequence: CASSPGLKETQYF. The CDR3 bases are TGTGCCAGCAGCCCGGGACTAAAAGAGACCCAGTACTTC.

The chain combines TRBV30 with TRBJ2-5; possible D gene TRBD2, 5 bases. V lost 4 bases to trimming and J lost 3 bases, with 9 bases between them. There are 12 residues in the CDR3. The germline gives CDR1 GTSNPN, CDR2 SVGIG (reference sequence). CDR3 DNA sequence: TGTGCCTGGACGAGCGGAGAAGAGACCCAGTACTTC. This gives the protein CAWTSGEETQYF.

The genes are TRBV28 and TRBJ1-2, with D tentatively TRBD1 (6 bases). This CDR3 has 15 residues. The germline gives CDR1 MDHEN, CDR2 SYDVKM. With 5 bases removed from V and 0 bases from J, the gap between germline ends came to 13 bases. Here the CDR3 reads CASSPGDLSNYGYTF. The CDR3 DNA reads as TGTGCCAGCAGTCCAGGGGACCTATCTAACTATGGCTACACCTTC.

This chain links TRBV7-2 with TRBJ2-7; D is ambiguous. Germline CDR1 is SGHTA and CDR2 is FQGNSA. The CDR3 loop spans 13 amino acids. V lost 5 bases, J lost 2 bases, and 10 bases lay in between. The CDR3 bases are TGTGCCAGCAGCCAAGGACCCGCCTACGAGCAGTACTTC. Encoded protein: CASSQGPAYEQYF.

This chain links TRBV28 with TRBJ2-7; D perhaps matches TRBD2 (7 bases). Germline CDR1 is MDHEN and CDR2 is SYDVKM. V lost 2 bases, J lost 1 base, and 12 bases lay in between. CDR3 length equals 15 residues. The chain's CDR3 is CASSLGGARSYEQYF. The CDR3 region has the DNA TGTGCCAGCAGTTTAGGGGGGGCCAGGTCCTACGAGCAGTACTTC.

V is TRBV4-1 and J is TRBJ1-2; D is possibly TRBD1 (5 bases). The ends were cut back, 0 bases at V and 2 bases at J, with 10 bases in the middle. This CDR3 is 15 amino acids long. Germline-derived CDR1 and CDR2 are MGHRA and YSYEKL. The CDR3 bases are TGCGCCAGCAGCCAAGACGCGCGGGGGAACTATGGCTACACCTTC. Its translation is CASSQDARGNYGYTF.

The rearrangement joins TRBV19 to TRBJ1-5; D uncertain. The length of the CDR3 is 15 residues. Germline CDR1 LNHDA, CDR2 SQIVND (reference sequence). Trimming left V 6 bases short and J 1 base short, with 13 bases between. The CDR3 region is CASRSLGISNQPQHF. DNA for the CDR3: TGTGCCAGTAGGAGCCTAGGGATCAGCAATCAGCCCCAGCATTTT.

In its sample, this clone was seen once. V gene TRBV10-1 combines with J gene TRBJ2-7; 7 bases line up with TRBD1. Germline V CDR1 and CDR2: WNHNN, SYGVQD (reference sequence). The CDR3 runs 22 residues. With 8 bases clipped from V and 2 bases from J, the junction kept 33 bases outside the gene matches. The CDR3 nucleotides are TGCGCCAGCCTCCTCCGGTGGACAGGCCTTTCCTCTCACCTACGAGCAGCCTACGAGCAGTACGTC. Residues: CASLLRWTGLSSHLRAAYEQYV.

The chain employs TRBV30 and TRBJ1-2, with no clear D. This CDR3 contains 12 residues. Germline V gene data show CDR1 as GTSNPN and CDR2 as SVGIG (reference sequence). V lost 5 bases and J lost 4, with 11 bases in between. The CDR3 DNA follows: TGTGCCTGGGCGGGGAGCCGCTATGGCTACACCTTC. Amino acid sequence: CAWAGSRYGYTF.

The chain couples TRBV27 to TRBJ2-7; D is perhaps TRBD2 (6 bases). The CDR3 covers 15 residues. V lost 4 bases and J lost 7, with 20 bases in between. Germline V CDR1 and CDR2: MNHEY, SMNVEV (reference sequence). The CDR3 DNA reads TGTGCCAGCAGTTCCCCGACTAGTCTCGTGAGGGAGCAGTACTTC. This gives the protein CASSSPTSLVREQYF.

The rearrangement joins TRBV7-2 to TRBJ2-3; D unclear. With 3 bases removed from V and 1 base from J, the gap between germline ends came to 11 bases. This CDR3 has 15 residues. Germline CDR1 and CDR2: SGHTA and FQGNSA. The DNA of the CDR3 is TGTGCCAGCAGCTTTTCAAGCAGCGGCACAGATACGCAGTATTTT. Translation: CASSFSSSGTDTQYF.

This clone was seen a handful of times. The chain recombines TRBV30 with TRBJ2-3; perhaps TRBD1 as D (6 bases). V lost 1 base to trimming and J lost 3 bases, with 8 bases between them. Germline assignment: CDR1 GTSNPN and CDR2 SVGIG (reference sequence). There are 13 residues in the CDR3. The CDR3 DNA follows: TGTGCCTGGAGTGCAGGGGTAACAGATACGCAGTATTTT. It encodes CAWSAGVTDTQYF.

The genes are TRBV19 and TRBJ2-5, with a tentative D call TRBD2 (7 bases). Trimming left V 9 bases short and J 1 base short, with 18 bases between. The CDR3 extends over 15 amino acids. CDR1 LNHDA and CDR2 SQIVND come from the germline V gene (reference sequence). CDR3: CASSPGGRPQETQYF. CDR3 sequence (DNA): TGTGCCAGCAGTCCGGGGGGCCGTCCCCAAGAGACCCAGTACTTC.

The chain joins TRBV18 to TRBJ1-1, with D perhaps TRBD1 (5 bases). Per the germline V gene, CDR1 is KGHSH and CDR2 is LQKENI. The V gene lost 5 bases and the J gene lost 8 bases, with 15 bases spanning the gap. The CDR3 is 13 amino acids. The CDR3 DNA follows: TGTGCCAGCTCAGTCGACAGAGTAGAGGAAGCTTTCTTT. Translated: CASSVDRVEEAFF.

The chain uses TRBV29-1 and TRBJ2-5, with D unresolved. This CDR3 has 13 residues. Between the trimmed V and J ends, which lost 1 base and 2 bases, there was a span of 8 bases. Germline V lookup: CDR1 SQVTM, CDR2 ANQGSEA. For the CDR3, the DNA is TGCAGCGTTGAAGGGCTAAATCAAGAGACCCAGTACTTC. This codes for CSVEGLNQETQYF.